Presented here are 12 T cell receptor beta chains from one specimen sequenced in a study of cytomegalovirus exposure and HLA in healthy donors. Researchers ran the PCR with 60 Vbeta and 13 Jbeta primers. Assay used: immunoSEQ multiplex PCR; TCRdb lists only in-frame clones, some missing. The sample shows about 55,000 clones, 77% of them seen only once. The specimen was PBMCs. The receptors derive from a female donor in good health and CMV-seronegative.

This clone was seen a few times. The CDR3 loop reads CASSPAGIGTEAFF. The CDR3 bases are TGTGCCAGCAGCCCCGCAGGGATCGGCACTGAAGCTTTCTTT. This rearrangement joins TRBV11-3 to TRBJ1-1, with D possibly being TRBD1 (5 bases). The CDR3 consists of 14 residues. Germline CDR1 reads SGHNT; CDR2 reads YENEEA. Trimming pared 5 bases from V and 4 bases from J, leaving 14 bases between.

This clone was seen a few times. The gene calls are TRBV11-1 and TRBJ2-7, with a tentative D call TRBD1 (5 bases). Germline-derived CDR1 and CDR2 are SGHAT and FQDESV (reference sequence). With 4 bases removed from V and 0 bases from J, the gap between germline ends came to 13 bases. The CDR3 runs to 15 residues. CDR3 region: CASSSRGVSSYEQYF. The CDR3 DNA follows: TGTGCCAGCAGCTCTAGGGGCGTCAGCTCCTACGAGCAGTACTTC.

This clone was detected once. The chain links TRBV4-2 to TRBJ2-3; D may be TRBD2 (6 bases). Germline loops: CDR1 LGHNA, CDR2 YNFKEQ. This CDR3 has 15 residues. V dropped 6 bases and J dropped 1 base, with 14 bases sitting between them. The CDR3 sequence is CASSRNERGTDTQYF. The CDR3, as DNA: TGTGCCAGCAGTAGAAACGAGCGGGGCACAGATACGCAGTATTTT.

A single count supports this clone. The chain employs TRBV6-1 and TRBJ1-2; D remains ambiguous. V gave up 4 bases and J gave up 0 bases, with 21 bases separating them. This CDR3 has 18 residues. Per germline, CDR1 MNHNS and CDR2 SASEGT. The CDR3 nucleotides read TGTGCCAGCAGTGGTTTGGCCCCCCGGGGTGGACCTAACTATGGCTACACCTTC. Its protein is CASSGLAPRGGPNYGYTF.

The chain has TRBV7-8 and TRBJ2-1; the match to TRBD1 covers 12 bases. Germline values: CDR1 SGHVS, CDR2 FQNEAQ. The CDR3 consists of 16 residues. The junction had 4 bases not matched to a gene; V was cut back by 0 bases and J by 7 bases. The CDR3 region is CASSLAGGQGANEQFF. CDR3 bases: TGTGCCAGCAGCTTAGCAGGGGGACAGGGGGCGAATGAGCAGTTCTTC.

The CDR3, as DNA: TGTGCCAGCAGCTTGGTTGGGGGCAGCCTCTTTAATCAGCCCCAGCATTTT. Amino acids: CASSLVGGSLFNQPQHF. The J gene is TRBJ1-5, the V gene TRBV5-6; D possibly corresponds to TRBD1 (6 bases). This CDR3 has 17 residues. CDR1 SGHDT and CDR2 YYEEEE come from the germline V gene. V was clipped by 0 bases and J by 4 bases, with 17 bases between them.

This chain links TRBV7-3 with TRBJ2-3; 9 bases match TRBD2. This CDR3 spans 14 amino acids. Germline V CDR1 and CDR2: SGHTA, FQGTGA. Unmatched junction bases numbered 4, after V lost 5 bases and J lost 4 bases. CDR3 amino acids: CASSPGLAADTQYF. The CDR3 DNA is TGTGCCAGCAGCCCGGGACTAGCAGCAGATACGCAGTATTTT.

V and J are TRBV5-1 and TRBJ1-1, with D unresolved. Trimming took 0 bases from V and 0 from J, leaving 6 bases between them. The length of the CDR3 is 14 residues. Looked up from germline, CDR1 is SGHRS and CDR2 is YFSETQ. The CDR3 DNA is TGCGCCAGCAGCTTGGACACGATGAACACTGAAGCTTTCTTT. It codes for CASSLDTMNTEAFF.

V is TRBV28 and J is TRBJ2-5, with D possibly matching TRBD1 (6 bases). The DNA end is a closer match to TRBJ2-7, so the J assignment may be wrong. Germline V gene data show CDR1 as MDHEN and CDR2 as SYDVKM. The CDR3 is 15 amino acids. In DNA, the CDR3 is TGTGCCAGCAGGACGGACAGTTCCCCGTCCTACGAGCAGTACTTC. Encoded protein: CASRTDSSPSYEQYF.

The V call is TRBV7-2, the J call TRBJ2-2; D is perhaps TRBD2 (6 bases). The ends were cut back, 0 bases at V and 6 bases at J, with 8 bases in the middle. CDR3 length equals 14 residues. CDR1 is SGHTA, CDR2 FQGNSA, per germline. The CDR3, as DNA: TGTGCCAGCAGCTTAGCCAGGGAGGCCGGGGAGCTGTTTTTT. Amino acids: CASSLAREAGELFF.

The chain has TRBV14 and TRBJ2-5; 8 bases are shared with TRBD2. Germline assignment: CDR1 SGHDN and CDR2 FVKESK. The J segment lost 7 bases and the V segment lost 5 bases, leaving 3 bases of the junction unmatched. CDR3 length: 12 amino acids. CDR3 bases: TGTGCCAGCAGCAGCGGGAGATGGACCCAGTACTTC. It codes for CASSSGRWTQYF.

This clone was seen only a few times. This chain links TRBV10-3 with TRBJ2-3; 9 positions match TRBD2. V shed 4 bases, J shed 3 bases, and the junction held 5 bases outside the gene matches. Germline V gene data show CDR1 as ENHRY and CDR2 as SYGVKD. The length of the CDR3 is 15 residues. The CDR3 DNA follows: TGTGCCATCAGTGGCGGGGGGGCAAGTACAGATACGCAGTATTTT. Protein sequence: CAISGGGASTDTQYF.